This T cell receptor beta chain comes out of a study of shared clonotypes between healthy human individuals. Study information: The plates for each donor numbered three CD4 naive, three CD4 memory, two CD8 naive and one CD8 memory.

Trimming removed 4 bases at V and 2 bases at J, with 7 bases between. The CDR3 extends over 12 amino acids. Germline CDR1 and CDR2: SGHDT and YYEEEE. About this clone itself: Its antigen is unknown.

Terminally differentiated effector memory CD45RA+ cells were excluded from the naive CD8 cells, which were CD45RO-negative and positively selected for CCR7. Study-wide points: There were few donors, and this limited the genetic and exposure-history diversity represented. Incomplete sequencing of sorted subsets was indicated by rarefaction despite large depth.

Sequencing used immunoSEQ multiplex PCR; TCRdb keeps in-frame clones, though not all of them. Found here are a few million clones, 85% to 95% of them singletons; the top ten hold less than 2%. The sequence came from a man aged 18 to 29 in good health. Some clones in this sample may be carry-over from other donors' samples. This chain links TRBV5-6 with TRBJ2-7, with unresolved D. The sequencing input was naive CD8+ T cells from PBMCs. The CDR3 sequence is CASSSTTYEQYF. The CDR3 coding sequence is TGTGCCAGCAGCAGCACAACCTACGAGCAGTACTTC.